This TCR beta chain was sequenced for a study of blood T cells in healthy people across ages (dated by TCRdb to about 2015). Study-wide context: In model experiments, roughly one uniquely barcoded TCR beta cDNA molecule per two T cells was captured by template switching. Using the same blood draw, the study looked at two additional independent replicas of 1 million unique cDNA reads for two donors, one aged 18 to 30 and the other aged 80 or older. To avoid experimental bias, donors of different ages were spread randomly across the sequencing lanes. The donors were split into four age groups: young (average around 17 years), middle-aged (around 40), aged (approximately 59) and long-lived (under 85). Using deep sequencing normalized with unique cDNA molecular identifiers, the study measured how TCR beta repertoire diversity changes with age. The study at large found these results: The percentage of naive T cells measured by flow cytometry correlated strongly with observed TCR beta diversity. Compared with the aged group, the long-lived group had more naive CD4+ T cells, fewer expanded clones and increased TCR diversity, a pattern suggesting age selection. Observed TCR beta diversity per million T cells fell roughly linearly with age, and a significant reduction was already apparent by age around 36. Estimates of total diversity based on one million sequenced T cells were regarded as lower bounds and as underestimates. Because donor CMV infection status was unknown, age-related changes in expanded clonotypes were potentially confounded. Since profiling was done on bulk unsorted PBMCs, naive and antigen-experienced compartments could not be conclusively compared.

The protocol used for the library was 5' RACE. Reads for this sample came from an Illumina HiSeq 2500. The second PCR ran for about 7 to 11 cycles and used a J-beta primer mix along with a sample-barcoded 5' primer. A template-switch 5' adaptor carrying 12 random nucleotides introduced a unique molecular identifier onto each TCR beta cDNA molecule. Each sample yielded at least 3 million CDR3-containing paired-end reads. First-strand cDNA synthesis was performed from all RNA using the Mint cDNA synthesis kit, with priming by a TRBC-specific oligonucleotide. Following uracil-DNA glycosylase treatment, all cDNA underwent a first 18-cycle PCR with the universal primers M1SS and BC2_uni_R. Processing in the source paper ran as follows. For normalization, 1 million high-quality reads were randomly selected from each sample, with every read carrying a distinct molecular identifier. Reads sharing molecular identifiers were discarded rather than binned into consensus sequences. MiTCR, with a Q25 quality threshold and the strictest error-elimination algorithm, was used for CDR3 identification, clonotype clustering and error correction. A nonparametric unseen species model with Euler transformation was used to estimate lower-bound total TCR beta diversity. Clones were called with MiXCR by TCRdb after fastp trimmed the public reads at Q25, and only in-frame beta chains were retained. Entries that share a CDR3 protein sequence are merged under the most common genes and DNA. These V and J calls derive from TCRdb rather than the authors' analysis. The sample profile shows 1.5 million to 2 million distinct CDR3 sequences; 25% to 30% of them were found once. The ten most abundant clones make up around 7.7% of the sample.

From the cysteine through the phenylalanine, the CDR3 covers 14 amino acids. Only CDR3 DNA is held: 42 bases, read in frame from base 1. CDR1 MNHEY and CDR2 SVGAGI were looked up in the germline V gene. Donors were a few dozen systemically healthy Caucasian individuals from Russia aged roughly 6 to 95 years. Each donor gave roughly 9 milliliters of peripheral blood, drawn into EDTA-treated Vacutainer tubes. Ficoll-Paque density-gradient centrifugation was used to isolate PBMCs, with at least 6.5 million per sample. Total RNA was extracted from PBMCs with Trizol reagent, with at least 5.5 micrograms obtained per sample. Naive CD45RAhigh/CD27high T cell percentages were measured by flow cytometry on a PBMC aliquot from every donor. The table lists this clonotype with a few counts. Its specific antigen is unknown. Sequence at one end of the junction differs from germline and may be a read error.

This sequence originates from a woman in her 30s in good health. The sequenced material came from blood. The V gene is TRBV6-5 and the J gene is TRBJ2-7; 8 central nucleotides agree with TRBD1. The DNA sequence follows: TGTTCCAGCAGTTCTCTCAGGGGGCACAACGAGCAGTACTTC. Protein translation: CSSSSLRGHNEQYF.